This is a list of T cell receptor beta chains from one sample in a study of blood T cell repertoires in COVID-19. Assay: immunoSEQ multiplex PCR; the TCRdb copy retains only in-frame clones and omits some. The repertoire holds 200,000 to 250,000 clones, with about 85% as singletons. Specimen: peripheral blood. The receptor set was obtained from a woman of 80 years or more with COVID-19, enrolled during active disease. CDR3s include the opening cysteine and the closing phenylalanine or tryptophan. Expanded clones get a size class; other rows say once, few or many, or leave the size out.

v_call clone_size cdr3_aa
TRBV7-3 . CASSSGTSVGTDTQYF
TRBV19 once CASSITGRGYTEAFF
TRBV6-5 . CASGDRRGYTF
TRBV28 . CASSLQGSQGPQHF
TRBV5-1 . CASSFSPGGYEQYF
TRBV7-2 . CASSLVQQAQETQYF
TRBV6-6 . CASRPLNTGELFF
TRBV18 . CASSPVRAAFTGELFF
TRBV6-2/TRBV6-3 . CASSPGGRTEAFF
TRBV5-1 . CASSLTGDTGELFF